These 4 T cell receptor beta chains came from one sample sequenced in a study of shared clonotypes between healthy human individuals. Sequenced by immunoSEQ multiplex PCR; TCRdb stores in-frame clones only, minus some. The table includes about 2.4 million clones, over 85% detected once. Sequenced material: naive CD4+ T cells from PBMCs. Described subset: CD45RA+ positively selected. These receptors came from a man between 18 and 35 years old in good health. Some clones in this sample may be carry-over from other donors' samples.

The chain uses TRBV9 and TRBJ2-3; D is undetermined. Trimming removed 3 bases at V and 6 bases at J, with 17 bases between. Germline-derived CDR1 and CDR2 are SGDLS and YYNGEE. The CDR3 has 15 residues. The CDR3 loop is CASSERPDGLDTQYF. The CDR3 nucleotides read TGTGCCAGCAGCGAACGACCGGACGGCCTGGATACGCAGTATTTT.

Only a few counts were recorded for this clone. This chain joins TRBV18 and TRBJ2-7; perhaps TRBD2 as D (6 bases). Trimming took off 2 bases at V and 5 bases at J, with 10 bases between the two ends. The germline gives CDR1 KGHSH, CDR2 LQKENI. The CDR3 runs to 13 residues. The CDR3 region has the DNA TGTGCCAGCTCACCAGGGGGGATCGACGAGCAGTACTTC. Translating it yields CASSPGGIDEQYF. Full variable domain (rest looked up from reference TRBV18 and TRBJ2-7): NAGVMQNPRHLVRRRGQEARLRCSPMKGHSHVYWYRQLPEEGLKFMVYLQKENIIDESGMPKERFSAEFPKEGPSILRIQQVVRGDSAAYFCASSPGGIDEQYFGPGTRLTVT.

This chain joins TRBV5-5 and TRBJ2-7; TRBD2 matches 10 bases. Germline CDR1 and CDR2: SGHKS and YYEKEE (reference sequence). V shed 3 bases, J shed 3 bases, and the junction held 3 bases outside the gene matches. This CDR3 is built from 14 residues. DNA for the CDR3: TGTGCCAGCAGCTGGGGACTAGCGAACTACGAGCAGTACTTC. This gives the protein CASSWGLANYEQYF.

The rearrangement links TRBV7-2 to TRBJ2-7; D gene ambiguous. Germline loops: CDR1 SGHTA, CDR2 FQGNSA. CDR3 length equals 14 residues. V lost 2 bases to trimming and J lost 0 bases, with 8 bases between them. Written as DNA, the CDR3 is TGTGCCAGCAGCTTAAGGGTAAACTCCTACGAGCAGTACTTC. Translating gives CASSLRVNSYEQYF.